This T cell receptor beta chain emerged from a study of blood T cell repertoires in COVID-19. Overall study context: From T cells, B-cell-depleted T cells, or PBMCs came the material, which was cDNA or gDNA.

Generated by immunoSEQ multiplex PCR, the TCRdb table keeps only in-frame clones and is missing some. The data contain under 300,000 clones, around four fifths of them singletons. V lost 6 bases and J lost 0, with 11 bases in between. CDR3 length: 14 amino acids. Germline V gene data show CDR1 as MNHEY and CDR2 as SVGAGI. The chain uses TRBV6-5 and TRBJ1-1; D perhaps matches TRBD1 (6 bases). The source is an elderly man with acute or convalescent COVID-19. Source material: peripheral blood. The CDR3 DNA reads TGTGCCAGCAGAATGCAGGGGATGAACACTGAAGCTTTCTTT. This encodes CASRMQGMNTEAFF.